A selection of T cell receptor beta chains follows, all from one sample in a study of blood T cells in healthy people across ages. TCRdb re-derived calls from the 5' RACE reads in MiXCR, one entry per CDR3 protein. The table shows over 1,500,000 distinct CDR3 sequences, with 49% occurring only once. Sequencing was carried out using blood. Receptor source: a woman aged 40 to 50 in good health. Both conserved end residues are part of each CDR3. Fields, in order: V gene, J gene, D gene, clone size, CDR3 protein, CDR3 DNA. A D gene is named only where the DNA matches it firmly. Clone size is shown for a subset of rows, as once, few, many or a class of expanded clone.

TRBV20-1	TRBJ1-1	-	-	CSMLNTEAFF	TGCAGTATGTTGAACACTGAAGCTTTCTTT
TRBV15	TRBJ2-3	-	-	CATSRDFSQAGGLLSDTQYF	TGTGCCACCAGCAGAGATTTTAGTCAGGCGGGTGGGCTGCTCTCAGATACGCAGTATTTT
TRBV6-5	TRBJ1-1	TRBD1	-	CASLPVGTGNTEAFF	TGTGCCAGCCTTCCAGTCGGGACAGGGAACACTGAAGCTTTCTTT
TRBV5-1	TRBJ1-2	TRBD1	few	CASSADRGRGGYTF	TGCGCCAGCAGCGCCGACAGGGGGCGAGGTGGCTACACCTTC
TRBV7-3	TRBJ2-3	TRBD2	-	CASSSSGLASDTQYF	TGTGCCAGCAGCTCTTCGGGACTAGCCTCCGATACGCAGTATTTT
TRBV7-2	TRBJ1-6	-	few	CASSLKPLGTYNSPLHF	TGTGCCAGCAGCTTAAAACCCCTAGGGACCTATAATTCACCCCTCCACTTT
TRBV2	TRBJ2-7	-	-	CASSVFPGPYEQYF	TGTGCCAGCAGTGTATTCCCAGGGCCCTACGAGCAGTACTTC
TRBV21-1	TRBJ2-5	-	few	CASSKAGAGGLIQETQYF	TGTGCCAGCAGCAAAGCTGGGGCAGGGGGCCTTATTCAAGAGACCCAGTACTTC
TRBV27	TRBJ2-1	TRBD2	few	CASSLRLAYEQFF	TGTGCCAGCAGTTTGAGACTAGCCTATGAGCAGTTCTTC
TRBV14	TRBJ2-3	TRBD2	-	CASSQAGGLARDTQYF	TGTGCCAGCAGCCAAGCGGGGGGTTTGGCCCGTGATACGCAGTATTTT
TRBV4-1	TRBJ2-5	-	few	CASSQEDGRETQYF	TGCGCCAGCAGCCAGGAGGACGGACGGGAGACCCAGTACTTC
TRBV20-1	TRBJ1-5	-	few	CSASLGRGNQPQHF	TGCAGTGCTAGCCTTGGCCGGGGAAATCAGCCCCAGCATTTT
TRBV27	TRBJ1-2	-	-	CASSLLGSQGKVDGYTF	TGTGCCAGCAGTTTATTAGGTTCTCAGGGGAAGGTAGATGGCTACACCTTC
TRBV6-2/TRBV6-3	TRBJ2-7	TRBD2	-	CASSYSRGLADISSYEQYF	TGTGCCAGCAGTTACTCGCGGGGACTAGCGGACATTAGCTCCTACGAGCAGTACTTC
TRBV5-1	TRBJ1-4	-	-	CASSFPGPNEKLFF	TGCGCCAGCAGCTTCCCCGGCCCGAACGAAAAACTGTTTTTT
TRBV12-3/TRBV12-4	TRBJ2-6	-	-	CASSPTGGIGSGANVLTF	TGTGCCAGCAGCCCTACTGGGGGGATTGGCTCTGGGGCCAACGTCCTGACTTTC
TRBV4-2	TRBJ2-4	TRBD1	few	CASSQDIRGPENIQYF	TGTGCCAGCAGCCAAGATATTAGGGGGCCAGAAAACATTCAGTACTTC
TRBV7-3	TRBJ2-3	TRBD2	few	CASSATSVWTDTQYF	TGTGCCAGCAGCGCAACTAGCGTCTGGACAGATACGCAGTATTTT
TRBV4-3	TRBJ2-1	TRBD2	-	CASSQEPAGSSYNEQFF	TGCGCCAGCAGCCAAGAACCAGCGGGGTCCTCCTACAATGAGCAGTTCTTC
TRBV11-1	TRBJ2-1	-	few	CASKRERTSYNEQFF	TGTGCCAGCAAAAGGGAGCGGACCTCCTACAATGAGCAGTTCTTC
TRBV12-3/TRBV12-4	TRBJ2-1	TRBD1	-	CASSFSDRGFKDEQFF	TGTGCCAGCAGTTTCAGCGACAGGGGGTTCAAGGATGAGCAGTTCTTC
TRBV29-1	TRBJ2-2	-	-	CSVEVGTFRTGELFF	TGCAGCGTTGAAGTGGGGACTTTTCGCACCGGGGAGCTGTTTTTT
TRBV12-3/TRBV12-4	TRBJ1-2	-	-	CASKDNTRAYGYTF	TGTGCCAGCAAGGATAACACCAGGGCCTATGGCTACACCTTC
TRBV20-1	TRBJ2-1	-	-	CSAREGAQPVSYNEQFF	TGCAGTGCTAGAGAAGGCGCGCAGCCAGTCTCATACAATGAGCAGTTCTTC
TRBV10-3	TRBJ2-1	TRBD2	-	CAISGVAGVDNERFF	TGTGCCATCAGTGGGGTGGCGGGGGTTGACAATGAGCGGTTCTTC
TRBV10-3	TRBJ1-2	-	-	CAISVGTYGYTF	TGTGCCATCAGTGTTGGGACTTATGGCTACACCTTC
TRBV7-2	TRBJ2-5	TRBD2	few	CASSQLAGVQETQYF	TGTGCCAGCAGCCAGCTAGCGGGGGTTCAAGAGACCCAGTACTTC
TRBV9	TRBJ1-4	-	-	CASSSPPPTNEKLFF	TGTGCCAGCAGCTCCCCGCCACCAACTAATGAAAAACTGTTTTTT
TRBV20-1	TRBJ2-1	TRBD2	once	CSAGGLAGDNFYKEQFF	TGCAGTGCTGGTGGACTAGCGGGGGACAACTTCTACAAGGAGCAGTTCTTC
TRBV28	TRBJ2-3	TRBD2	-	CASSYGGGAGDTQYF	TGTGCCAGCAGTTACGGCGGGGGGGCAGGGGATACGCAGTATTTT
TRBV3-1	TRBJ2-4	-	-	CASSLGWGAQYF	TGTGCCAGCAGCCTAGGGTGGGGCGCTCAGTACTTC
TRBV4-1	TRBJ2-3	TRBD2	once	CASSQTGTSGPSRADTQYF	TGCGCCAGCAGCCAGACCGGGACTAGCGGTCCCTCCAGGGCAGATACGCAGTATTTT
TRBV6-2/TRBV6-3	TRBJ2-7	-	few	CASSYSKSYERFAYEQYF	TGTGCCAGCAGTTACTCGAAATCGTATGAGAGATTCGCCTACGAGCAGTACTTC
TRBV4-1	TRBJ2-1	TRBD2	few	CASSQVPSGGFFGEQFF	TGCGCCAGCAGCCAAGTCCCTAGCGGGGGGTTTTTTGGTGAGCAGTTCTTC
TRBV9	TRBJ2-7	-	-	CASSVGETRSSYEQYF	TGTGCCAGCAGCGTAGGGGAGACGAGGAGCTCCTACGAGCAGTACTTC
TRBV12-3/TRBV12-4	TRBJ2-5	-	-	CASGPMTTGVVETQYF	TGTGCCAGCGGACCTATGACTACCGGCGTTGTGGAGACCCAGTACTTC